These 14 T cell receptor beta chains originate from one sample sequenced in a study of OX40 agonist ivuxolimab in advanced cancers. Repertoires were generated with immunoSEQ multiplex PCR, while TCRdb's copy carries only in-frame clones and drops some. The sample carries about 86,000 clones, around 85% recorded once. The material was CD4+ or CD8+ T cells sorted from blood, obtained in a trial of the OX40 agonist ivuxolimab. The receptor set was obtained from an adult with an advanced solid tumor such as melanoma, head and neck, liver or kidney cancer.

The chain joins TRBV7-2 to TRBJ2-5; TRBD2 aligns across 9 bases. With V trimmed by 1 base and J by 5 bases, 8 bases remained unmatched. Germline values: CDR1 SGHTA, CDR2 FQGNSA. This CDR3 has 16 amino acids. The CDR3 DNA reads as TGTGCCAGCAGCTTAGTGCCGCGGGGGGGCATCGAGACCCAGTACTTC. Protein: CASSLVPRGGIETQYF.

CDR3 loop: CASSFTGQSNQPQHF. CDR3 bases: TGTGCCAGCAGTTTTACGGGGCAGAGCAATCAGCCCCAGCATTTT. The V call is TRBV28, the J call TRBJ1-5, with a possible D match to TRBD1 (5 bases). The CDR3 has 15 residues. Per the germline V gene, CDR1 is MDHEN and CDR2 is SYDVKM. V lost 3 bases and J 1 base, leaving 10 bases between the germline ends.

The J gene is TRBJ2-5, the V gene TRBV7-7; 8 bases match TRBD1. From germline, CDR1 is SSHAT and CDR2 FNYEAQ (reference sequence). CDR3 length: 15 residues. The J segment lost 1 base and the V segment lost 5 bases, leaving 6 bases of the junction unmatched. The CDR3: CASSLRGRLQETQYF. CDR3 nucleotide sequence: TGTGCCAGCAGCCTCAGGGGGCGCCTCCAAGAGACCCAGTACTTC.

The V gene is TRBV5-6, the J gene TRBJ1-1, with D possibly being TRBD1 (5 bases). The ends were cut back, 1 base at V and 5 bases at J, with 9 bases in the middle. CDR3 length: 13 amino acids. Germline V gives CDR1 SGHDT, CDR2 YYEEEE. This CDR3 reads CASSLYGGTEAFF. In nucleotides, the CDR3 is TGTGCCAGCAGCTTGTATGGGGGGACTGAAGCTTTCTTT.

The chain employs TRBV5-4 and TRBJ1-1; possible D gene TRBD1, 6 bases. The CDR3 has 12 residues. Germline lookup yields CDR1 SGHNT and CDR2 YYREEE (reference sequence). Trimming shortened V by 1 base and J by 10 bases, and 11 bases separated the two germline ends. CDR3 in amino acids: CASSLMGAVAFF. In DNA form, the CDR3 reads TGTGCCAGCAGCTTGATGGGGGCTGTAGCTTTCTTT.

J is TRBJ2-7 and V is TRBV10-3, with D possibly matching TRBD2 (6 bases). This CDR3 is built from 13 residues. The germline V gene has CDR1 ENHRY and CDR2 SYGVKD. V was shortened by 1 base and J by 5 bases, with 9 bases between the two germline ends. This chain's CDR3 is CAISELEGNEQYF. CDR3 nucleotide sequence: TGTGCCATCAGTGAGTTGGAGGGAAACGAGCAGTACTTC.

V usage is TRBV30 and J usage is TRBJ2-7; D ambiguous. Germline lookup yields CDR1 GTSNPN and CDR2 SVGIG (reference sequence). V shed 0 bases and J shed 5 bases, with 5 bases lying between them. This CDR3 spans 11 amino acids. CDR3 coding DNA: TGTGCCTGGAGTGTCTGGGACGAGCAGTACTTC. Translation: CAWSVWDEQYF. Filled out from reference TRBV30 and TRBJ2-7, the complete variable domain reads SQTIHQWPATLVQPVGSPLSLECTVEGTSNPNLYWYRQAAGRGLQLLFYSVGIGQISSEVPQNLSASRPQDRQFILSSKKLLLSDSGFYLCAWSVWDEQYFGPGTRLTVT.

This chain links TRBV4-1 with TRBJ2-4; 9 positions agree with TRBD2. Germline values: CDR1 MGHRA, CDR2 YSYEKL. Trimming removed 0 bases from V and 8 bases from J; junction bases left unmatched: 11. CDR3 length equals 17 residues. In nucleotides, the CDR3 is TGCGCCAGCAGCCAAGAACCATCGAGCGGGGGGCGAGACATTCAGTACTTC. It yields the protein CASSQEPSSGGRDIQYF.

This chain connects TRBV25-1 to TRBJ2-7; TRBD1 is a possible D gene (5 bases). CDR1 MGHDK and CDR2 SYGVNS come from the germline V gene. There are 13 residues in the CDR3. Trimming removed 2 bases at V and 5 bases at J, with 10 bases between. CDR3 sequence: CASSEKGLHEQYF. DNA of the CDR3: TGTGCCAGCAGTGAAAAGGGGCTCCACGAGCAGTACTTC.

This sequence joins TRBV6-1 and TRBJ1-5, with 8 bases fitting TRBD1. Germline lookup yields CDR1 MNHNS and CDR2 SASEGT. Germline trimming cut 4 bases from V and 4 bases from J; bases unmatched to any gene: 3. The CDR3 totals 14 residues. The CDR3 DNA sequence: TGTGCCAGCAGTGGGACAGGGAGGAATCAGCCCCAGCATTTT. Protein product: CASSGTGRNQPQHF.

This clone occurred once. The chain joins TRBV6-1 to TRBJ1-2, with a weak D call TRBD1 (6 bases). CDR1 and CDR2 (germline): MNHNS, SASEGT. CDR3 length: 14 residues. Between the trimmed V and J ends, which lost 10 bases and 4 bases, there was a span of 19 bases. The CDR3 coding sequence is TGTGCCACTCATGCATCAGGGGTAGGCTATGGCTACACCTTC. Its protein product is CATHASGVGYGYTF.

The chain has TRBV10-3 and TRBJ2-3; D remains unclear. CDR1 is ENHRY and CDR2 is SYGVKD in the germline V gene. This CDR3 is built from 15 residues. Trimming took off 0 bases at V and 2 bases at J, with 9 bases between the two ends. The CDR3 DNA reads TGTGCCATCAGTGAGTCGCGTCTGAACACAGATACGCAGTATTTT. Translated, it gives CAISESRLNTDTQYF.

The chain has TRBV7-2 and TRBJ1-2, with 7 bases matching TRBD1. CDR1 and CDR2 (germline): SGHTA, FQGNSA. The CDR3 sequence is 13 residues long. V trimming: 5 bases; J trimming: 6 bases; junction bases outside the gene matches: 6. CDR3 nucleotides: TGTGCCAGCAGCCGACAGGGACTGGATGGCTACACCTTC. Its protein product is CASSRQGLDGYTF.

J is TRBJ2-1 and V is TRBV7-9, with D perhaps TRBD2 (6 bases). Germline V gives CDR1 SEHNR, CDR2 FQNEAQ (reference sequence). There are 15 residues in the CDR3. Trimming took 8 bases from V and 7 from J, leaving 21 bases between them. The CDR3 loop is CASRLTSIIGNEQFF. The CDR3 DNA follows: TGTGCCAGCCGACTAACTAGCATCATCGGTAATGAGCAGTTCTTC.